This TCR beta chain is drawn from a study of shared clonotypes between healthy human individuals. Profiling relied on immunoSEQ multiplex PCR, and the TCRdb table lists in-frame clones only, not all of them. There are over 2 million clones in the sample; about 90% occur only once, and around 0.35% lies in the top ten. General study findings and limits: Unshared clonotypes carried lower generation probabilities than those common to all four donors. Despite large depth, rarefaction showed incomplete sorted-subset sequencing.

In the case of this clone: Its cognate antigen is unknown.

Sequenced input: naive CD4+ T cells from PBMCs. Described subset: CD45RA+ positively selected. The sequence was collected from a man aged 18 to 29 in good health. Some clones in this sample may be carry-over from other donors' samples.

The CDR3 DNA reads TGTGCCAGCAGTTTGGGACAGGTGGGCAATCAGCCCCAGCATTTT. Protein: CASSLGQVGNQPQHF. This rearrangement joins TRBV28 to TRBJ1-5, with 8 bases fitting TRBD1. This CDR3 region has 15 residues. Germline assignment: CDR1 MDHEN and CDR2 SYDVKM. V shed 3 bases and J 2 bases; nucleotides not matched to a gene: 3.